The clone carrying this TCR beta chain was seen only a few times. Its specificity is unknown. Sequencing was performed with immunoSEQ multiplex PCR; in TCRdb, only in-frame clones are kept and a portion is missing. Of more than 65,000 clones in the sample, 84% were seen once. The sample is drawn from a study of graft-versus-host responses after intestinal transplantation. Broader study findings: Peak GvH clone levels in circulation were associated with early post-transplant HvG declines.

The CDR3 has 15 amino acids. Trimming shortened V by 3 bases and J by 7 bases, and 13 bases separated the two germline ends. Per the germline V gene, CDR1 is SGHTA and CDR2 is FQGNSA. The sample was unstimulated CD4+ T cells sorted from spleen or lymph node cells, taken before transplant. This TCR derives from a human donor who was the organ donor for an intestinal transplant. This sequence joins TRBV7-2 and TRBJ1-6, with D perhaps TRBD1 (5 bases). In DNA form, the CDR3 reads TGTGCCAGCAGCTTGGGCGGGACGGCAAATTCACCCCTCCACTTT. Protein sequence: CASSLGGTANSPLHF.